These 20 T cell receptor beta chains were all obtained from the same sample, sequenced in a study of tumor-infiltrating lymphocytes in localized non-small cell lung cancer (dated by TCRdb to about 2021). The library was obtained by the immunoSEQ multiplex PCR assay. TCRdb took over this immuneACCESS table, retaining in-frame rearrangements with V and J assigned. Such tables are incomplete; in checked studies, under half of the missing clones stem from an unresolved V gene, and the remainder is unexplained. The sample table lists approximately 15,000 clones, roughly 75% of them with a count of one. Around 4.3% of the sample is held by the ten biggest clonotypes. Sequencing used lung tumor tissue. Receptor source: a human donor with non-small cell lung cancer.

CDR3 DNA: TGTGCCAGCAGCCCGAGAGGGGGCTACACCTTC. Translating it yields CASSPRGGYTF. This sequence joins TRBV6-6 and TRBJ1-2; D unclear. V lost 6 bases and J lost 8, with 10 bases in between. The CDR3 spans 11 residues. Germline V gives CDR1 MNHNY, CDR2 SVGAGI (reference sequence).

V is TRBV6-1 and J is TRBJ1-2; D unresolved. This CDR3 has 12 amino acids. Per the germline V gene, CDR1 is MNHNS and CDR2 is SASEGT. V was cut by 6 bases and J by 0 bases, with 5 bases left in between. The CDR3 region is CASSSTNYGYTF. The CDR3 nucleotides read TGTGCCAGCAGCTCGACTAACTATGGCTACACCTTC.

CDR3 residues: CASTGTPGNTIYF. CDR3 nucleotide sequence: TGTGCCAGCACAGGCACACCTGGAAACACCATATATTTT. V is TRBV9 and J is TRBJ1-3; no firm D call. This CDR3 is 13 amino acids long. Germline CDR1 and CDR2: SGDLS and YYNGEE. The germline V and J ends were trimmed by 6 bases and 2 bases, with 9 bases remaining between them. Using reference TRBV9 and TRBJ1-3 for the parts outside the CDR3, the full variable domain is DSGVTQTPKHLITATGQRVTLRCSPRSGDLSVYWYQQSLDQGLQFLIQYYNGEERAKGNILERFSAQQFPDLHSELNLSSLELGDSALYFCASTGTPGNTIYFGEGSWLTVV.

The sample holds one count of this clone. The chain combines TRBV28 with TRBJ1-1; D unresolved. Trimming removed 5 bases at V and 8 bases at J, with 6 bases between. This CDR3 has 10 amino acids. The germline CDR1 and CDR2 sequences are MDHEN and SYDVKM. The CDR3 spells CASSRTEAFF. CDR3 coding DNA: TGTGCCAGCAGTAGAACAGAAGCTTTCTTT.

This rearrangement joins TRBV6-6 to TRBJ2-3; no clear D gene. Germline V gene lookup returns CDR1 MNHNY and CDR2 SVGAGI (reference sequence). V lost 4 bases and J 2 bases, leaving 4 bases between the germline ends. The CDR3 sequence is 12 residues long. CDR3 nucleotides: TGTGCCAGCAGTTCGCTCACAGATACGCAGTATTTT. The encoded protein is CASSSLTDTQYF.

A few counts support this clone. The chain links TRBV28 to TRBJ1-3, with a tentative D call TRBD1 (5 bases). V was clipped by 1 base and J by 1 base, with 14 bases between them. CDR3 length equals 17 residues. Germline-derived CDR1 and CDR2 are MDHEN and SYDVKM. For the CDR3, the DNA is TGTGCCAGCAGTTTATTTGGGGACTCTCCTTCTGGAAACACCATATATTTT. Protein sequence: CASSLFGDSPSGNTIYF.

The count of this clone is one. V gene TRBV27 combines with J gene TRBJ1-5; maybe TRBD1 (5 bases). Trimming cost V 5 bases and J 4 bases, with 15 bases left between them. Looked up from germline, CDR1 is MNHEY and CDR2 is SMNVEV (reference sequence). The CDR3 extends over 15 amino acids. The CDR3 loop is CASSTPGRGNQPQHF. The DNA for the CDR3 is TGTGCCAGCAGTACCCCCGGTCGGGGGAATCAGCCCCAGCATTTT.

This sequence joins TRBV14 and TRBJ2-5, with 7 bases aligning to TRBD2. This CDR3 region has 14 residues. CDR1 is SGHDN, CDR2 FVKESK, per germline. Unmatched junction bases numbered 6, after V lost 4 bases and J lost 4 bases. The CDR3 bases are TGTGCCAGCAGCCCTCGAGCGGGAATAGAGACCCAGTACTTC. This sequence encodes CASSPRAGIETQYF.

The V call is TRBV30, the J call TRBJ1-1; possible D gene TRBD1, 5 bases. The CDR3 totals 14 residues. From germline, CDR1 is GTSNPN and CDR2 SVGIG (reference sequence). V was trimmed by 2 bases and J by 4 bases, leaving 14 bases between them. The CDR3 DNA reads as TGTGCCTGGAGTCCAGACCCCAGGGCCACTGAAGCTTTCTTT. Encoded protein: CAWSPDPRATEAFF.

This clone is medium-sized (0.01 to 0.1%) in the sample. The V gene is TRBV7-3, the J gene TRBJ2-1, with 13 bases identical to TRBD2. CDR1 and CDR2 (germline): SGHTA, FQGTGA. Trimming removed 5 bases from V and 0 bases from J; junction bases left unmatched: 4. The CDR3 contains 17 residues. CDR3 nucleotide sequence: TGTGCCAGCAGCCTGGGGACTAGCGGGAACTCCTACAATGAGCAGTTCTTC. This sequence encodes CASSLGTSGNSYNEQFF.

V and J are TRBV5-1 and TRBJ1-4, with D maybe TRBD1 (5 bases). The V gene lost 1 base and the J gene lost 8 bases, with 12 bases spanning the gap. CDR1 and CDR2 (germline): SGHRS, YFSETQ. This CDR3 has 14 amino acids. The chain's CDR3 is CASSLSQRDEKLFF. In DNA, the CDR3 is TGCGCCAGCAGCTTGTCGCAGCGGGACGAAAAACTGTTTTTT.

V usage is TRBV7-9 and J usage is TRBJ1-1; possible D gene TRBD1, 5 bases. Per germline, CDR1 SEHNR and CDR2 FQNEAQ (reference sequence). CDR3 length equals 14 residues. The V end was cut by 1 base, the J end by 6 bases, with 12 bases between. Here the CDR3 reads CASSLERGSAEAFF. The CDR3 coding sequence is TGTGCCAGCAGCTTAGAGCGGGGGTCTGCTGAAGCTTTCTTT.

The chain combines TRBV6-1 with TRBJ1-1, with a weak D call TRBD1 (5 bases). Germline-derived CDR1 and CDR2 are MNHNS and SASEGT. Trimming stripped 2 bases from V and 1 base from J, with 5 bases between. The CDR3 is made up of 13 amino acids. The CDR3: CASSETGNTEAFF. The DNA for the CDR3 is TGTGCCAGCAGTGAAACAGGGAACACTGAAGCTTTCTTT.

The chain joins TRBV11-2 to TRBJ2-1; TRBD2 agrees at 16 bases. V dropped 2 bases and J dropped 9; count of bases not matched to a gene: 10. CDR1 and CDR2 from the germline V gene are SGHAT and FQNNGV. CDR3 length: 18 amino acids. The CDR3 coding sequence is TGTGCCAGCAGCTTACAGATCCCGGGACTAGCGGGAGGGGGTGAGCAGTTCTTC. Protein: CASSLQIPGLAGGGEQFF.

The chain uses TRBV5-6 and TRBJ2-1, with 8 bases identical to TRBD1. Looked up from germline, CDR1 is SGHDT and CDR2 is YYEEEE. The CDR3 loop spans 16 amino acids. V lost 1 base and J lost 5; bases outside the gene matches: 8. The chain's CDR3 is CASSLYGQGSDNEQFF. Written as DNA, the CDR3 is TGTGCCAGCAGCTTGTACGGACAGGGTTCAGACAATGAGCAGTTCTTC.

CDR3 sequence (DNA): TGCGCCAGCAGCCAAGATACCGGGAGCGAGCAGTACTTC. As protein: CASSQDTGSEQYF. This sequence joins TRBV4-3 and TRBJ2-7, with a weak D call TRBD2 (6 bases). CDR1 and CDR2 from the germline V gene are LGHNA and YSLEER. V was pared by 0 bases and J by 6 bases, with 9 bases between. CDR3 length equals 13 residues.

The genes are TRBV11-3 and TRBJ2-1; TRBD2 agrees at 11 bases. V trimming: 2 bases; J trimming: 7 bases; junction bases outside the gene matches: 4. CDR1 and CDR2 (germline): SGHNT, YENEEA. The CDR3 is 15 residues long. Written as DNA, the CDR3 is TGTGCCAGCAGCTTACGACTAGCGGGAACGAATGAGCAGTTCTTC. Protein sequence: CASSLRLAGTNEQFF.

The V gene is TRBV11-2, the J gene TRBJ1-2; a possible D gene is TRBD1 (5 bases). This CDR3 contains 11 residues. Germline V CDR1 and CDR2: SGHAT, FQNNGV. The V and J ends lost 1 base and 8 bases respectively, with 5 bases between them. The CDR3 reads CASSLGGGYTF. For the CDR3, the DNA is TGTGCCAGCAGCTTAGGGGGCGGCTACACCTTC.

The chain employs TRBV27 and TRBJ1-6; D uncertain. The CDR3 runs to 16 residues. Germline loops: CDR1 MNHEY, CDR2 SMNVEV (reference sequence). Deletions cut 1 base from V and 7 bases from J, with 14 bases between. CDR3: CASSLYSVSGNSPLHF. CDR3 in DNA: TGTGCCAGCAGTTTATACTCGGTCTCGGGCAATTCACCCCTCCACTTT.

This chain joins TRBV29-1 and TRBJ2-2, with D perhaps TRBD1 (7 bases). The germline V gene has CDR1 SQVTM and CDR2 ANQGSEA. V gave up 6 bases and J gave up 1 base, with 12 bases separating them. The length of the CDR3 is 14 residues. The CDR3 DNA reads as TGCAGCGTGGCAGGGGGGAAGAACACCGGGGAGCTGTTTTTT. This codes for CSVAGGKNTGELFF.